This is a list of T cell receptor beta chains from one sample in a study of blood T cell repertoires in COVID-19. Method: immunoSEQ multiplex PCR; TCRdb's copy keeps in-frame clones and lacks some. The sample yields around 30,000 clones, less than 85% seen once. The sequenced sample consisted of peripheral blood. The receptors stem from an elderly woman with acute or convalescent COVID-19. CDR3s include the opening cysteine and the closing phenylalanine or tryptophan. Each record gives: CDR3 length, clone size, V gene, D gene, J gene, CDR3 DNA, CDR3 protein. The D gene is left open where the match is weak. A row's size may be missing; if present it is once, few, many or a size class.

CDR3 length: 13
clone size: -
V gene: TRBV2
D gene: TRBD1
J gene: TRBJ1-2
CDR3 DNA: TGTGCCAGCACCGTGACAGGGGGCTATGGCTACACCTTC
CDR3 protein: CASTVTGGYGYTF

CDR3 length: 16
clone size: -
V gene: TRBV6-6
D gene: TRBD2
J gene: TRBJ2-2
CDR3 DNA: TGTGCCAGCAGTTTCGGGACTAGCGGGAACACCGGGGAGCTGTTTTTT
CDR3 protein: CASSFGTSGNTGELFF

CDR3 length: 14
clone size: -
V gene: TRBV11-1
D gene: -
J gene: TRBJ1-2
CDR3 DNA: TGTGCCAGCAGCTTAGACTGGGAGAACTATGGCTACACCTTC
CDR3 protein: CASSLDWENYGYTF

CDR3 length: 15
clone size: -
V gene: TRBV5-1
D gene: TRBD2
J gene: TRBJ2-5
CDR3 DNA: TGCGCCAGCAGCTTGGGTGGCGGGGGACAAGAGACCCAGTACTTC
CDR3 protein: CASSLGGGGQETQYF

CDR3 length: 14
clone size: once
V gene: TRBV29-1
D gene: -
J gene: TRBJ2-3
CDR3 DNA: TGCAGCGTTGGAATGGACAGCAGCACAGATACGCAGTATTTT
CDR3 protein: CSVGMDSSTDTQYF

CDR3 length: 11
clone size: -
V gene: TRBV6-6
D gene: -
J gene: TRBJ2-5
CDR3 DNA: TGTGCCAGCAGTTACCGTAGGACCCAGTACTTC
CDR3 protein: CASSYRRTQYF

CDR3 length: 13
clone size: -
V gene: TRBV7-3
D gene: -
J gene: TRBJ1-1
CDR3 DNA: TGTGCCAGCAGCTTAAGTTACAGCACTGAAGCTTTCTTT
CDR3 protein: CASSLSYSTEAFF

CDR3 length: 13
clone size: -
V gene: TRBV29-1
D gene: TRBD1
J gene: TRBJ2-3
CDR3 DNA: TGCAGCGTAAAACAGGGGGCGGCAGATACGCAGTATTTT
CDR3 protein: CSVKQGAADTQYF

CDR3 length: 14
clone size: -
V gene: TRBV28
D gene: TRBD1
J gene: TRBJ2-7
CDR3 DNA: TGTGCCAGCAGGGGGACAGTAAGCTCCTACGAGCAGTACTTC
CDR3 protein: CASRGTVSSYEQYF

CDR3 length: 14
clone size: -
V gene: TRBV27
D gene: TRBD1
J gene: TRBJ1-4
CDR3 DNA: TGTGCCAGCAGTTCACAGGGGGCGGGTGAAAAACTGTTTTTT
CDR3 protein: CASSSQGAGEKLFF

CDR3 length: 13
clone size: -
V gene: TRBV5-6
D gene: TRBD1
J gene: TRBJ2-5
CDR3 DNA: TGTGCCAGCAGTTATGACAGGGTGGAGACCCAGTACTTC
CDR3 protein: CASSYDRVETQYF